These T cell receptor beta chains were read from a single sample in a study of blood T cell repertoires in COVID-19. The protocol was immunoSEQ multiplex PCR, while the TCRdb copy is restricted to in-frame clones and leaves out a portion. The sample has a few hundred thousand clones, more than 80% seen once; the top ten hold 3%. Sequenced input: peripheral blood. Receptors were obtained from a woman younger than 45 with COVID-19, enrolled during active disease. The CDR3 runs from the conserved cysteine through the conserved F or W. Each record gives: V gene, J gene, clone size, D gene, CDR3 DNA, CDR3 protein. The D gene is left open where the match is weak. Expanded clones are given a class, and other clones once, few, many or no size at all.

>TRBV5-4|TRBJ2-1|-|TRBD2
TGTGCCAGCAGCACCAGCGGGAGGGCATACAATGAGCAGTTCTTC
CASSTSGRAYNEQFF
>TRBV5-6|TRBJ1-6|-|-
TGTGCCAGCAGCTTGGCGGCAGGCACCTTCTCACCCCTCCACTTT
CASSLAAGTFSPLHF
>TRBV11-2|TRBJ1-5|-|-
TGTGCCAGCAGCTTAGATGTGGGGGGACAGCCCCAGCATTTT
CASSLDVGGQPQHF
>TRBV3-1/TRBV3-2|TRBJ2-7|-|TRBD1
TGTGCCAGCAGCCAAGTCGGACAGGGGACGAACGAGCAGTACTTC
CASSQVGQGTNEQYF
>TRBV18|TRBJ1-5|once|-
TGTGCCAGCTCACCTAATAGGGCAGGGCAGCCCCAGCATTTT
CASSPNRAGQPQHF
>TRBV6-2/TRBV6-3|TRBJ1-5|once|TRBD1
TGTGCCAGCAGTAAAGGACAGGAAACAGGGCCCCAGCATTTT
CASSKGQETGPQHF
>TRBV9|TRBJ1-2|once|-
TGTGCCAGCAGCCCTTGGGCAGCCGAGGGCTATGGCTACACCTTC
CASSPWAAEGYGYTF
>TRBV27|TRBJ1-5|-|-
TGTGCCAGCAGTTCGGACAGATATAGCAATCAGCCCCAGCATTTT
CASSSDRYSNQPQHF
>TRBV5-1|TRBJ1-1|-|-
TGCGCCAGCAGCTTGCCTCCATCCGACACCTACACTGAAGCTTTCTTT
CASSLPPSDTYTEAFF
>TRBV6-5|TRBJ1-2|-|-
TGTGCCAGCAGGACCGACAGAGCTGGCTACACCTTC
CASRTDRAGYTF
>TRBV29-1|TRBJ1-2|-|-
TGCAGCGTTGACCCGACAGGAACCAACTATGGCTACACCTTC
CSVDPTGTNYGYTF